This passage covers 4 T cell receptor beta chains from one sample sequenced in a study of spatial heterogeneity in lung cancer. Each CDR3 protein gets one entry after TCRdb re-called the 5' RACE reads with MiXCR. In the table there are fewer than 40,000 distinct CDR3 sequences, roughly 8% of which are singletons. Indicated time point: sample taken at primary tumor resection. Sequencing was performed on whole RNA extracted from tumor and nontumor lung tissue, or from frozen PBMC, and the material was left unsorted. This material consisted of PBMCs, taken at surgery. These receptors all stem from a male donor with early-stage non-small cell lung cancer.

This clonotype was picked up a small number of times. The V call is TRBV7-9, the J call TRBJ2-1; tentatively, D is TRBD1 (6 bases). Germline loops: CDR1 SEHNR, CDR2 FQNEAQ (reference sequence). CDR3 length equals 12 residues. The V gene lost 6 bases and the J gene lost 9 bases, with 12 bases spanning the gap. The CDR3 reads CASSGQDSEQFF. The CDR3 DNA follows: TGTGCCAGCAGTGGGCAGGACAGTGAGCAGTTCTTC.

This clonotype appeared many times. The V gene is TRBV12-3 or TRBV12-4, the J gene TRBJ1-1, with D possibly matching TRBD1 (6 bases). V was pared by 6 bases and J by 5 bases, with 19 bases between. The CDR3 extends over 15 amino acids. The CDR3 DNA is TGTGCCAGCAGCCTAGGGGGGGGCCTCCCAACTGAAGCTTTCTTT. Protein: CASSLGGGLPTEAFF.

Ten or more counts support this clonotype. The chain recombines TRBV4-2 with TRBJ2-1; 8 bases are shared with TRBD2. The CDR3 covers 16 residues. V gave up 0 bases and J gave up 5 bases; unmatched junction bases: 6. CDR1 and CDR2 (germline): LGHNA, YNFKEQ. CDR3 amino acids: CASSQDWTSRNNEQFF. The CDR3 DNA follows: TGTGCCAGCAGCCAAGATTGGACTAGCCGGAACAATGAGCAGTTCTTC.

This clonotype was detected only a few times. The rearrangement joins TRBV13 to TRBJ2-3, with 12 bases fitting TRBD2. CDR3 length equals 14 residues. Germline V gene lookup returns CDR1 PRHDT and CDR2 FYEKMQ (reference sequence). The V segment lost 7 bases and the J segment 8 bases; nucleotides outside the gene matches: 7. This CDR3 is CASTVRGLAGTQYF. In DNA, the CDR3 is TGTGCCAGCACGGTGCGGGGACTAGCGGGTACGCAGTATTTT.